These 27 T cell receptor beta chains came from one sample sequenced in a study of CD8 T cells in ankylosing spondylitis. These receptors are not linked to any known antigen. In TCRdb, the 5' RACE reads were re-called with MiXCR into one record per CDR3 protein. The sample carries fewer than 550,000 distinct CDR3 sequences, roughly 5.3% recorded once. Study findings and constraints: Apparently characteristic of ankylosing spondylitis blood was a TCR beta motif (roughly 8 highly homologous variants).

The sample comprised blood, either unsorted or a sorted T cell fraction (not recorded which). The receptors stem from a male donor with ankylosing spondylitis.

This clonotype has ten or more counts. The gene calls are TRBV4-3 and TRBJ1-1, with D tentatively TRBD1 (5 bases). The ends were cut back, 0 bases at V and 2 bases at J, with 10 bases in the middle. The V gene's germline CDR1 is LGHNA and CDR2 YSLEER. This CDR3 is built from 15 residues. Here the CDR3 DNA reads TGCGCCAGCAGCCAAGATACAGGTCCTAACACTGAAGCTTTCTTT. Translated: CASSQDTGPNTEAFF.

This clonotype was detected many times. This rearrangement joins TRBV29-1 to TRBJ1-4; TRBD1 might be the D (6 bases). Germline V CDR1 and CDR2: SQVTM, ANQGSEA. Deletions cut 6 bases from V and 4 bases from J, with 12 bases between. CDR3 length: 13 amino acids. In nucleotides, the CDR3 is TGCAGCGTCGTGACAGGATTTAATGAAAAACTGTTTTTT. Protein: CSVVTGFNEKLFF.

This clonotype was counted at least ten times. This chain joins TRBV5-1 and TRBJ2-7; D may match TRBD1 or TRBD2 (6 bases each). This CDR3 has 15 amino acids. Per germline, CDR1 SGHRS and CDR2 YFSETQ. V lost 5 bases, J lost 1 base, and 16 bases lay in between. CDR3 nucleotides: TGCGCCAGCAGGAGTGGAGGGGGAGTTTCCTACGAGCAGTACTTC. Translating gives CASRSGGGVSYEQYF.

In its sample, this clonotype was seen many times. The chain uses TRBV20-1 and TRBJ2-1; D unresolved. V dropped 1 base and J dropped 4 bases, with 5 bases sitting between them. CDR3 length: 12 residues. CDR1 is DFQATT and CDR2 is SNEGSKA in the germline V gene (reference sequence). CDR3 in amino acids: CSARGAYNEQFF. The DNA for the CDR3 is TGCAGTGCTAGAGGGGCGTACAATGAGCAGTTCTTC.

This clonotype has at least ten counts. In nucleotides, the CDR3 is TGTGCCAGCAGCCGCGGACAGGCCAGCACAGATACGCAGTATTTT. It encodes CASSRGQASTDTQYF. The rearrangement links TRBV6-2 or TRBV6-3 to TRBJ2-3; TRBD1 matches 7 bases. The CDR3 sequence is 15 residues long. CDR1 and CDR2 from the germline V gene are MNHEY and SVGEGT. Germline trimming cut 6 bases from V and 0 bases from J; bases unmatched to any gene: 6.

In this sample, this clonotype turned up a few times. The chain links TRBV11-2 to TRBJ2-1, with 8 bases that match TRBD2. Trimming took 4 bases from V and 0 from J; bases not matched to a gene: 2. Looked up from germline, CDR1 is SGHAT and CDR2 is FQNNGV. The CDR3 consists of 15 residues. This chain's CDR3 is CASSWREASYNEQFF. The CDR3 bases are TGTGCCAGCAGCTGGCGGGAGGCCTCCTACAATGAGCAGTTCTTC.

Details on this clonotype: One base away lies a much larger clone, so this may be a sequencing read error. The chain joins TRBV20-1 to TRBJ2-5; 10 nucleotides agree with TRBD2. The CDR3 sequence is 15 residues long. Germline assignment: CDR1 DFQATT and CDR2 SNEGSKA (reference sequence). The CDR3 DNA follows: TGCTGTGCTAGAGTTAGCGGGAGGAGAATAGAGACCCAGTACTTC. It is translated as CCARVSGRRIETQYF.

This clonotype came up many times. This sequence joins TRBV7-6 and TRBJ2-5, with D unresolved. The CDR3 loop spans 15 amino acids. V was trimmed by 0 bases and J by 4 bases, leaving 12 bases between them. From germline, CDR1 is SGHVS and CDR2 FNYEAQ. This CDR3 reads CASSLAGQTIETQYF. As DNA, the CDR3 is TGTGCCAGCAGCTTAGCGGGCCAGACAATAGAGACCCAGTACTTC.

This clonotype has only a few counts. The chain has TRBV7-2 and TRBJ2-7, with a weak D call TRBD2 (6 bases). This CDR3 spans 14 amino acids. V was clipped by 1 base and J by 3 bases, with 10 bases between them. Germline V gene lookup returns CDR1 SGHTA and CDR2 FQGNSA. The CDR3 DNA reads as TGTGCCAGCAGCTTAGGGAGGGCCATCTACGAGCAGTACTTC. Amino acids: CASSLGRAIYEQYF.

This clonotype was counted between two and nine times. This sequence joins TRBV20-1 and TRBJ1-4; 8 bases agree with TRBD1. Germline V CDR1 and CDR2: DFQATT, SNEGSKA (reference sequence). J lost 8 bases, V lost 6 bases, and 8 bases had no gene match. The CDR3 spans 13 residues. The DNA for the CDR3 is TGCAGTGCCACGGACAGGGCTGGGGAAAAACTGTTTTTT. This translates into CSATDRAGEKLFF.

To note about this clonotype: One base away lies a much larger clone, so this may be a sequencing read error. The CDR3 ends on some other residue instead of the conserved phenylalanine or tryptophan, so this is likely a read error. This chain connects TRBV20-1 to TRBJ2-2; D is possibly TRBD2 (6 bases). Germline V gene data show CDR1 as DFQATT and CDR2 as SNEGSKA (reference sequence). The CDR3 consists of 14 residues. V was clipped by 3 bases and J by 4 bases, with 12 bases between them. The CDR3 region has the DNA TGCAGTGCTAGCAGACTGGGAGGCACCGGGGAGCTGTTTCTT. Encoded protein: CSASRLGGTGELFL.

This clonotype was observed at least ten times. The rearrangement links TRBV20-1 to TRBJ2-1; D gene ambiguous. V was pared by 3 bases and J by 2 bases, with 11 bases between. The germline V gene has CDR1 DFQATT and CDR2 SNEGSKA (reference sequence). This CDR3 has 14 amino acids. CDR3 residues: CSASRPQTYNEQFF. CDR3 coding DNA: TGCAGTGCTAGCCGGCCGCAGACCTACAATGAGCAGTTCTTC.

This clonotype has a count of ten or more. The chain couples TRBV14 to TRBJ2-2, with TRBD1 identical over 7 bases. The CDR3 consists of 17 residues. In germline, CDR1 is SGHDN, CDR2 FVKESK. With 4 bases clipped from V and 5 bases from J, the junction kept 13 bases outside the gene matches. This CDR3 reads CASSRDRVWSRTGELFF. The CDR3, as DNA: TGTGCCAGCAGCCGTGACAGGGTTTGGAGTCGGACCGGGGAGCTGTTTTTT.

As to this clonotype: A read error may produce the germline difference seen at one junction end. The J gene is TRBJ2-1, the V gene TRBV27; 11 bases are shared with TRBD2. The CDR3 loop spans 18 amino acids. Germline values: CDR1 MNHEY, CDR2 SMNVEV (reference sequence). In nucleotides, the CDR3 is TGTGCCCGCAGTTTTTCAGTTAGCGGGGGGGCCGATTATAATGAGCAGTTCTTC. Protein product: CARSFSVSGGADYNEQFF.

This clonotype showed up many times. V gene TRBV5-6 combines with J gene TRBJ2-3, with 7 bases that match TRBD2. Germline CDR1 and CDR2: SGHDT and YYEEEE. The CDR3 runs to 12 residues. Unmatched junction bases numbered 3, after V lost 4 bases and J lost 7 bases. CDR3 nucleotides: TGTGCCAGCAGCCGGGGACTAAATACGCAGTATTTT. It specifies CASSRGLNTQYF.

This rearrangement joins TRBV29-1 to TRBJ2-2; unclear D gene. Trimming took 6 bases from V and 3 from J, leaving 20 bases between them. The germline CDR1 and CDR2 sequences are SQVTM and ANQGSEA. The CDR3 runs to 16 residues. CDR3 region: CSVSAWPVGDTGELFF. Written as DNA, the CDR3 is TGCAGCGTCTCCGCCTGGCCCGTTGGGGACACCGGGGAGCTGTTTTTT.

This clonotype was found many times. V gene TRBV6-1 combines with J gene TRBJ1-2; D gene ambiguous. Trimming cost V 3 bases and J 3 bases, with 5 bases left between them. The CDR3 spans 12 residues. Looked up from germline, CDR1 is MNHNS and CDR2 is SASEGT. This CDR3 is CASSETYYGYTF. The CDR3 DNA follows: TGTGCCAGCAGTGAGACATACTATGGCTACACCTTC.

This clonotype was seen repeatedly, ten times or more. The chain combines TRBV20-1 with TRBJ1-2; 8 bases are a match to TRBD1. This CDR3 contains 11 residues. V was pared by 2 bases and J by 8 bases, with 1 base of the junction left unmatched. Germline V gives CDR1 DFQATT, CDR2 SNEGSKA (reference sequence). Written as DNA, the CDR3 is TGCAGTGCTAGATCAGGGGGCGGCTACACCTTC. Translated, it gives CSARSGGGYTF.

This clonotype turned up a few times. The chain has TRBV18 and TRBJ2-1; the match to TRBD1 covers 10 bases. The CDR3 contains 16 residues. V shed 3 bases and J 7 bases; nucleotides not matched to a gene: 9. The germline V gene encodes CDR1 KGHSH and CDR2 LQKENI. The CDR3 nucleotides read TGTGCCAGCTCACCCCGCGGACAGGGGGTGCTAAATGAGCAGTTCTTC. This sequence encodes CASSPRGQGVLNEQFF.

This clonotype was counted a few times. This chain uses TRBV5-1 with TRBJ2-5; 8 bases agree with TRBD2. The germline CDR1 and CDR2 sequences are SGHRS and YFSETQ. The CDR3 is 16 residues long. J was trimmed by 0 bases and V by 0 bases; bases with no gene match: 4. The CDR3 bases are TGCGCCAGCAGCTTGGCGGTAGCGGGGTACCAAGAGACCCAGTACTTC. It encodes CASSLAVAGYQETQYF.

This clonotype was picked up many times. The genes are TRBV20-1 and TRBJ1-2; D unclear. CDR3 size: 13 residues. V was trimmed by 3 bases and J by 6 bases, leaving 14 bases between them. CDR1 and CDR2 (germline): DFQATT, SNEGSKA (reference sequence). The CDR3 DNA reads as TGCAGTGCTAGCCCAGGTGCCTCGAATGGCTACACCTTC. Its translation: CSASPGASNGYTF.

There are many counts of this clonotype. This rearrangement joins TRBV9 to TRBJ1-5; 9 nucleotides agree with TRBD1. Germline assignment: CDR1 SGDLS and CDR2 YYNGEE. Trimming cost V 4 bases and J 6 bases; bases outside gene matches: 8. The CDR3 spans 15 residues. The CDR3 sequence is CASSRTGGGSQPQHF. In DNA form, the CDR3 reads TGTGCCAGCAGCCGTACAGGGGGCGGGAGTCAGCCCCAGCATTTT.

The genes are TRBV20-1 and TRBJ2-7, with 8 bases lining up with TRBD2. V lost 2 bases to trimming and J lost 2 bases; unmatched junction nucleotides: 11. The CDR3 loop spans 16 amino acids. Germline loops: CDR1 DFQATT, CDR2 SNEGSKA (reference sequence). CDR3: CSARPSGGWGTYEQYF. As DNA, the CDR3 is TGCAGTGCTAGACCGTCGGGGGGGTGGGGAACCTACGAGCAGTACTTC.

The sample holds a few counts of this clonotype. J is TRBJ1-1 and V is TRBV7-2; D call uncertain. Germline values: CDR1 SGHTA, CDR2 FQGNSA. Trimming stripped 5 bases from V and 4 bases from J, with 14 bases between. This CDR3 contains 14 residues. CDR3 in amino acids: CASSPRDFGTEAFF. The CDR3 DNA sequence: TGTGCCAGCAGCCCTAGGGATTTCGGCACTGAAGCTTTCTTT.

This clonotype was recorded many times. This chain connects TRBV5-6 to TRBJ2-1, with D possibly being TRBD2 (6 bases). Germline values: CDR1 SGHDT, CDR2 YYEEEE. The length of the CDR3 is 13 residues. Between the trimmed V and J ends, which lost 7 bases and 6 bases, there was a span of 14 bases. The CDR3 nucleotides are TGTGCCAGCGAAATTCCGGGACTCAATGAGCAGTTCTTC. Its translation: CASEIPGLNEQFF.

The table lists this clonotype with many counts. The CDR3 region has the DNA TGTGCCAGCAGCTTCAGGGCCCGAGAGACCCAGTACTTC. Its protein product is CASSFRARETQYF. V and J are TRBV5-6 and TRBJ2-5, with D perhaps TRBD1 (5 bases). This CDR3 is built from 13 residues. V was pared by 2 bases and J by 4 bases, with 9 bases between. Germline CDR1 and CDR2: SGHDT and YYEEEE.

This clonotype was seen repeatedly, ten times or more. The CDR3 loop reads CASSYSGGYGYTF. CDR3 DNA: TGTGCCAGCAGTTATTCAGGGGGTTATGGCTACACCTTC. The gene calls are TRBV6-5 and TRBJ1-2; 7 nucleotides match TRBD1. V lost 3 bases to trimming and J lost 5 bases; unmatched junction nucleotides: 3. This CDR3 region has 13 residues. Germline V CDR1 and CDR2: MNHEY, SVGAGI.